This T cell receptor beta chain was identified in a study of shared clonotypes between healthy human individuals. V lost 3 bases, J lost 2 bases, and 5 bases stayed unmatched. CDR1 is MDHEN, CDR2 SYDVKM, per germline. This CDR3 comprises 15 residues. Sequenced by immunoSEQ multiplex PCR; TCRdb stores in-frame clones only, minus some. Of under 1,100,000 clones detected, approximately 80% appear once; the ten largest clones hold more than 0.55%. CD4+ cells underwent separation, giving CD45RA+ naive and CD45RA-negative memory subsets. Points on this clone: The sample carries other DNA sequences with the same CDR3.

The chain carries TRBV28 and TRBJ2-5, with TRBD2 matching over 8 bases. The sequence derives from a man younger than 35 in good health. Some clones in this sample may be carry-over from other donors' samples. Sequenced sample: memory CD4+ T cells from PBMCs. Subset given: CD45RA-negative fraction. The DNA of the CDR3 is TGTGCCAGCAGTTTCGGCGGGAGGTCGCAAGAGACCCAGTACTTC. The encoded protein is CASSFGGRSQETQYF.